The 12 T cell receptor beta chains reported below all come from one sample, sequenced in a study of blood T cell repertoires in COVID-19. This table comes from immunoSEQ multiplex PCR, and its TCRdb copy is limited to in-frame clones, with some not included. This sample yields approximately 200,000 clones, of which 80% to 90% are seen a single time; approximately 1% belongs to the top ten. Sequencing was carried out using peripheral blood. All receptors derive from a young man with acute or convalescent COVID-19.

This sequence joins TRBV11-2 and TRBJ2-7; perhaps TRBD2 as D (5 bases). The germline V and J ends were trimmed by 0 bases and 11 bases, with 14 bases remaining between them. The CDR3 runs 13 residues. CDR1 is SGHAT and CDR2 is FQNNGV in the germline V gene. The CDR3 region is CASSLDLAVEEYF. DNA of the CDR3: TGTGCCAGCAGCTTAGATCTAGCCGTGGAAGAGTACTTC.

The table lists this clone with a few counts. The chain recombines TRBV18 with TRBJ2-1; D perhaps matches TRBD2 (6 bases). CDR1 KGHSH and CDR2 LQKENI come from the germline V gene. This CDR3 is built from 15 residues. The germline V and J ends were trimmed by 3 bases and 3 bases, with 12 bases remaining between them. CDR3 DNA sequence: TGTGCCAGCTCACCTTTAGCGGAACTCTACAATGAGCAGTTCTTC. Translation gives CASSPLAELYNEQFF.

The V gene is TRBV9, the J gene TRBJ2-1; 7 bases are shared with TRBD2. The junction had 8 bases not matched to a gene; V was cut back by 0 bases and J by 8 bases. The CDR3 length is 15 residues. Germline V gene sequence: CDR1 SGDLS, CDR2 YYNGEE. The CDR3 spells CASSVEGLVRDEQFF. The CDR3 nucleotides are TGTGCCAGCAGCGTAGAAGGACTAGTAAGGGATGAGCAGTTCTTC.

This chain links TRBV28 with TRBJ2-2; D call uncertain. Germline V lookup: CDR1 MDHEN, CDR2 SYDVKM. The CDR3 length is 13 residues. V lost 3 bases to trimming and J lost 7 bases, with 9 bases between them. The DNA of the CDR3 is TGTGCCAGCAGTTTTAGGAGCCACGGGGAGCTGTTTTTT. Translated, it gives CASSFRSHGELFF.

The chain carries TRBV4-2 and TRBJ1-2; no reliable D call. V was trimmed by 0 bases and J by 5 bases, leaving 13 bases between them. The CDR3 sequence is 15 residues long. Germline V lookup: CDR1 LGHNA, CDR2 YNFKEQ. The CDR3 region is CASSQESSALYGYTF. CDR3 sequence (DNA): TGTGCCAGCAGCCAAGAAAGTAGTGCGTTGTATGGCTACACCTTC.

This chain connects TRBV30 to TRBJ1-2, with 9 bases fitting TRBD1. Looked up from germline, CDR1 is GTSNPN and CDR2 is SVGIG (reference sequence). V lost 0 bases, J lost 2 bases, and 7 bases stayed unmatched. This CDR3 is 16 amino acids long. CDR3 sequence reads: CAWSVKQGTGNYGYTF. CDR3 DNA: TGTGCCTGGAGTGTTAAACAGGGGACAGGGAACTATGGCTACACCTTC.

The table lists this clone with a few counts. The chain carries TRBV6-5 and TRBJ1-5; tentative D call: TRBD1 (6 bases). V was pared by 2 bases and J by 7 bases, with 12 bases between. The CDR3 is 14 amino acids. CDR1 and CDR2 (germline): MNHEY, SVGAGI. Here the CDR3 DNA reads TGTGCCAGCAGTTACGCCGGGGGGGGCCAGCCCCAGCATTTT. Its protein product is CASSYAGGGQPQHF.

The V call is TRBV28, the J call TRBJ2-7; D not certain. V dropped 2 bases and J dropped 5 bases, with 7 bases sitting between them. Per germline, CDR1 MDHEN and CDR2 SYDVKM. The CDR3 extends over 12 amino acids. The CDR3 nucleotides read TGTGCCAGCAGTTTAAATAGAAACGAGCAGTACTTC. Its translation: CASSLNRNEQYF.

This chain joins TRBV27 and TRBJ1-2; D uncertain. The CDR3 has 14 amino acids. CDR1 is MNHEY, CDR2 SMNVEV, per germline (reference sequence). The V end lost 4 bases, the J end lost 1 base, and 10 bases lay between the germline ends. CDR3 amino acids: CASSSSTRNYGYTF. CDR3 nucleotide sequence: TGTGCCAGCAGTTCATCAACACGTAACTATGGCTACACCTTC.

V gene TRBV5-5 combines with J gene TRBJ2-5, with TRBD2 identical over 7 bases. The CDR3 totals 16 residues. CDR1 and CDR2 (germline): SGHKS, YYEKEE (reference sequence). The trim removed 2 bases at V and 7 bases at J, leaving 14 bases unmatched. The CDR3 DNA reads TGTGCCAGCAGCTTCAGGGACTACCGTGGGGTGGGGACCCAGTACTTC. This codes for CASSFRDYRGVGTQYF.

The chain employs TRBV10-1 and TRBJ2-7; 7 positions agree with TRBD1. V was clipped by 3 bases and J by 2 bases; unmatched bases: 4. This CDR3 comprises 14 residues. Per the germline V gene, CDR1 is WNHNN and CDR2 is SYGVQD (reference sequence). DNA for the CDR3: TGCGCCAGCAGTGACGGGACAGCTACCTACGAGCAGTACTTC. This gives the protein CASSDGTATYEQYF.

The V and J genes are TRBV30 and TRBJ1-1; 7 bases map to TRBD1. The germline V gene has CDR1 GTSNPN and CDR2 SVGIG (reference sequence). The CDR3 covers 14 residues. The V and J ends lost 1 base and 5 bases, in that order; junction bases with no gene match: 7. CDR3 bases: TGTGCCTGGAGTGCCGGGAACAGGGGTACTGAAGCTTTCTTT. Translation gives CAWSAGNRGTEAFF.